This entry is about one TCR beta chain. Additional DNA sequences in this sample encode the identical CDR3. This sample was included in a study of OX40 agonist ivuxolimab in advanced cancers. In germline, CDR1 is SGHRS, CDR2 YFSETQ. Trimming removed 0 bases at V and 7 bases at J, with 7 bases between. This CDR3 is 12 amino acids long. Repertoires were generated with immunoSEQ multiplex PCR, while TCRdb's copy carries only in-frame clones and drops some. Here the sample spans some 80,000 clones, about 87% being singletons. The sample in question was CD4+ or CD8+ T cells sorted from blood, obtained in a trial of the OX40 agonist ivuxolimab. The chain joins TRBV5-1 to TRBJ1-2; no definite D call. This clonotype was sampled from an adult with an advanced solid tumor such as melanoma, head and neck, liver or kidney cancer. In DNA form, the CDR3 reads TGCGCCAGCAGCTTGGATCGTTCTGGCTACACCTTC. Translating gives CASSLDRSGYTF.